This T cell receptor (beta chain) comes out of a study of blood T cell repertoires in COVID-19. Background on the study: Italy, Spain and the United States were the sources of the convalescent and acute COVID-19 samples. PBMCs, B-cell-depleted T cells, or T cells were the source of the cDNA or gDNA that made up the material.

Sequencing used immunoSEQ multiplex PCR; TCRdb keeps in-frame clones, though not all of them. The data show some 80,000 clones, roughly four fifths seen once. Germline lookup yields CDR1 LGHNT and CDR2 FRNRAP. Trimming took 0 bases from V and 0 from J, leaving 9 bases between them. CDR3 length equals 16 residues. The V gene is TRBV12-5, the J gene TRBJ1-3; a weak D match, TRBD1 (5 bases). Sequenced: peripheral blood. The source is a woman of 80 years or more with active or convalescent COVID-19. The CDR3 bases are TGTGCTAGTGGTTTGGTGGGGGGGACCTCTGGAAACACCATATATTTT. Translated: CASGLVGGTSGNTIYF.